This T cell receptor beta chain appears in the sequencing data of a study of blood T cell repertoires in COVID-19. As for the study in general: Researchers got acute and convalescent COVID-19 samples from the United States, Italy and Spain. Sources were T cells, B-cell-depleted T cells, or PBMCs; the material itself was cDNA or gDNA.

V was pared by 2 bases and J by 0 bases, with 13 bases between. Germline V gene lookup returns CDR1 SGHVS and CDR2 FQNEAQ. This CDR3 comprises 16 residues. The authors' processing: By means of reference gene primer amplification, nucleated cell counts were estimated. Clones were read by immunoSEQ multiplex PCR, and TCRdb kept only the in-frame ones, dropping some. V and J calls and clone size follow that table, whereas D and trimming were derived from the DNA. The sample holds about 230,000 clones, roughly 82% seen once. The rearrangement links TRBV7-8 to TRBJ1-1; D unclear. This clonotype was obtained from a man between 35 and 55 years old who had recovered from COVID-19. The source material was peripheral blood. The DNA for the CDR3 is TGTGCCAGCAGCTTATTCTTCAGCGGGCTGAACACTGAAGCTTTCTTT. Translating it yields CASSLFFSGLNTEAFF.